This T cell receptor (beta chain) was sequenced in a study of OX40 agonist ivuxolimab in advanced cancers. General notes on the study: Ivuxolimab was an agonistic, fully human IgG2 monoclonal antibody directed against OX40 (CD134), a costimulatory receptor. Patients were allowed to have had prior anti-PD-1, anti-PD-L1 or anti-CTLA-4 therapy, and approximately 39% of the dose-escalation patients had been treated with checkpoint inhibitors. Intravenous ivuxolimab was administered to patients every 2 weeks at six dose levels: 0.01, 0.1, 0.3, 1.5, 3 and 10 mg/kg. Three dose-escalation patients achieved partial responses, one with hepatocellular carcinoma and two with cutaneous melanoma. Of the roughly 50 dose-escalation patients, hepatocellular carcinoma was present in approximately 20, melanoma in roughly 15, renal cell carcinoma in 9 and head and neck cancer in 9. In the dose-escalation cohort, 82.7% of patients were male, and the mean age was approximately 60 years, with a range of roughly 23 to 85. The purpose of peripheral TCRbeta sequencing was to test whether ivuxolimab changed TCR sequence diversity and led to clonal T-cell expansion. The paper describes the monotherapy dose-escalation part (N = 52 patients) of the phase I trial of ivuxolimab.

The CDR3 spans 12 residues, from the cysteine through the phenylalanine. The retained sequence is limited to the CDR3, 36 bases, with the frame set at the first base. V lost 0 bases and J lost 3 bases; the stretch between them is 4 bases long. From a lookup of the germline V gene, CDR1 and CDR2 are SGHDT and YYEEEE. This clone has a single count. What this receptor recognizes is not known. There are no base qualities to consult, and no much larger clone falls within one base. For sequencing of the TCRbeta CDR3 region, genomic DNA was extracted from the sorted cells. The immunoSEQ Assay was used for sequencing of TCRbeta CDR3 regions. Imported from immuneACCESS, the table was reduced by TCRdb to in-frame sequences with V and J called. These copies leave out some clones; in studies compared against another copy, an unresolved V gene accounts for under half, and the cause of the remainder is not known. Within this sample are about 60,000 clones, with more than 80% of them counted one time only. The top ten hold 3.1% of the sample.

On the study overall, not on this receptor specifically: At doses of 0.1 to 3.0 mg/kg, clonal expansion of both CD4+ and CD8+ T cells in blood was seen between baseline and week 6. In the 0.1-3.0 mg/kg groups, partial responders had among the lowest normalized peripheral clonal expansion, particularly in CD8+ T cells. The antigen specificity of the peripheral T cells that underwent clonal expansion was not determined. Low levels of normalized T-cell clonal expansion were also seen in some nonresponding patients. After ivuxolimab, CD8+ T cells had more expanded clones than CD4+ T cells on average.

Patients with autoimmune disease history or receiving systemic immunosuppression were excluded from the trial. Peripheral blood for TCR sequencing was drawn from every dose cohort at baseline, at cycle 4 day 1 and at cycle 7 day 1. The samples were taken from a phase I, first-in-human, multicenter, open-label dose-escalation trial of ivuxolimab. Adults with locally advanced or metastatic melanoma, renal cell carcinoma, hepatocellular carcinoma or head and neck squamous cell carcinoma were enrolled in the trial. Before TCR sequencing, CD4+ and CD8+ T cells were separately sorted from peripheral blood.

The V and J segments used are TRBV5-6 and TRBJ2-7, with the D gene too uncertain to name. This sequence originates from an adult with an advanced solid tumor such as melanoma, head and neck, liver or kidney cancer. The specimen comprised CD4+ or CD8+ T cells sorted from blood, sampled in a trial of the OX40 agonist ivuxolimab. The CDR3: CASSLGGYEQYF. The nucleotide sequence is TGTGCCAGCAGCTTGGGGGGCTACGAGCAGTACTTC.